This T cell receptor (beta chain) is drawn from a study of early T cells in non-severe SARS-CoV-2 infection. For the study at large: Unpaired chains resulted from sequencing bulk RNA of unsorted whole blood. Points from the study as a whole: VDJdb matches were skewed toward anti-spike CD8 T cell responses.

On this clonotype itself: Its antigen is undetermined.

Individual cDNA molecules received unique molecular identifiers. TCRdb itself ran the 5' RACE reads through MiXCR, one entry per CDR3 protein. The data hold some 100,000 distinct CDR3 sequences, with over 12% observed a single time. Input material: whole blood. This clonotype was sampled from an adult who was a healthcare worker with PCR-confirmed SARS-CoV-2 infection or an uninfected control (not recorded which).

The CDR3 spells CASSVLSQGTDTQYF. CDR3 DNA: TGTGCCAGCAGCGTATTATCACAGGGCACAGATACGCAGTATTTT. The rearrangement uses TRBV9 and TRBJ2-3; tentatively, D is TRBD1 (5 bases). Germline-derived CDR1 and CDR2 are SGDLS and YYNGEE. The CDR3 has 15 amino acids. Trimming stripped 1 base from V and 1 base from J, with 10 bases between.